The 18 T cell receptor beta chains listed next were all sequenced from one sample in a study of blood T cell repertoires in COVID-19. Profiling relied on immunoSEQ multiplex PCR, and the TCRdb table lists in-frame clones only, not all of them. The sample carries approximately 40,000 clones, roughly four fifths recorded once. Sample: peripheral blood. All receptors come from a woman aged 60-70 years with acute or convalescent COVID-19.

This clone was seen only a few times. The genes are TRBV5-5 and TRBJ2-5, with 12 nucleotides matching TRBD1. From germline, CDR1 is SGHKS and CDR2 YYEKEE (reference sequence). The CDR3 is 16 residues long. J lost 5 bases, V lost 0 bases, and 5 bases had no gene match. CDR3 nucleotides: TGTGCCAGCAGCTTGGTGGGACAGGGGGCGGGGGAGACCCAGTACTTC. Amino acid sequence: CASSLVGQGAGETQYF. The full variable domain, its missing parts supplied by reference TRBV5-5 and TRBJ2-5, is DAGVTQSPTHLIKTRGQQVTLRCSPISGHKSVSWYQQVLGQGPQFIFQYYEKEERGRGNFPDRFSARQFPNYSSELNVNALLLGDSALYLCASSLVGQGAGETQYFGPGTRLLVL.

This clone was picked up a small number of times. The chain's CDR3 is CASSATGGYTF. For the CDR3, the DNA is TGTGCCAGTAGTGCCACAGGTGGCTACACCTTC. The gene calls are TRBV12-3 or TRBV12-4 and TRBJ1-2; weak D call: TRBD1 (5 bases). V gave up 9 bases and J gave up 7 bases, with 12 bases separating them. This CDR3 is 11 amino acids long.

The chain employs TRBV5-6 and TRBJ1-1, with 10 bases fitting TRBD1. The CDR3 covers 19 residues. Germline V gene data show CDR1 as SGHDT and CDR2 as YYEEEE. V trimming: 4 bases; J trimming: 0 bases; junction bases outside the gene matches: 15. CDR3 in DNA: TGTGCCAGCAGCAATTTGAAGAAGGACAGGGGGAACATGAACACTGAAGCTTTCTTT. Translation gives CASSNLKKDRGNMNTEAFF.

The rearrangement links TRBV19 to TRBJ1-4; D is unclear. Trimming removed 9 bases from V and 8 bases from J, with 13 bases in between. Germline CDR1 reads LNHDA; CDR2 reads SQIVND (reference sequence). The CDR3 covers 12 residues. CDR3 in amino acids: CASGILYEKLFF. Written as DNA, the CDR3 is TGTGCCAGCGGGATTCTTTACGAAAAACTGTTTTTT.

The gene calls are TRBV5-4 and TRBJ2-5; possibly TRBD1 for D (6 bases). The CDR3 contains 14 residues. With 4 bases removed from V and 5 bases from J, the gap between germline ends came to 15 bases. CDR1 is SGHNT, CDR2 YYREEE, per germline (reference sequence). The CDR3 DNA reads TGTGCCAGCAGCAACCAGGACAGTTGGGAGACCCAGTACTTC. Protein: CASSNQDSWETQYF. The full variable domain, rest sourced from reference TRBV5-4 and TRBJ2-5, is ETGVTQSPTHLIKTRGQQVTLRCSSQSGHNTVSWYQQALGQGPQFIFQYYREEENGRGNFPPRFSGLQFPNYSSELNVNALELDDSALYLCASSNQDSWETQYFGPGTRLLVL.

The V call is TRBV9, the J call TRBJ2-1; 10 positions match TRBD2. Germline CDR1 and CDR2: SGDLS and YYNGEE. The CDR3 spans 15 residues. The V gene end was trimmed by 1 base and the J gene end by 9 bases; junction bases not matched to a gene: 7. CDR3 bases: TGTGCCAGCAGCGTATTGGAACTAGCGGGACGTGAGCAGTTCTTC. Its protein is CASSVLELAGREQFF.

This rearrangement joins TRBV14 to TRBJ1-2; D gene uncertain. This CDR3 is built from 15 residues. Trimming stripped 1 base from V and 3 bases from J, with 12 bases between. Germline assignment: CDR1 SGHDN and CDR2 FVKESK. The CDR3 nucleotides read TGTGCCAGCAGCCAAGCGGGGTCCTCCTACTATGGCTACACCTTC. Protein sequence: CASSQAGSSYYGYTF.

The chain is built from TRBV2 and TRBJ2-1; TRBD2 is a possible D gene (5 bases). CDR1 is SNHLY and CDR2 is FYNNEI in the germline V gene. The V end lost 1 base, the J end lost 0 bases, and 10 bases lay between the germline ends. CDR3 length: 16 residues. The CDR3 here is CASSEELAISYNEQFF. The CDR3 DNA reads as TGTGCCAGCAGTGAAGAGCTAGCTATCTCCTACAATGAGCAGTTCTTC.

This clone was counted once. The V call is TRBV11-1, the J call TRBJ1-1; D is possibly TRBD1 (5 bases). This CDR3 comprises 15 residues. Trimming removed 1 base from V and 1 base from J, with 10 bases in between. In germline, CDR1 is SGHAT, CDR2 FQDESV (reference sequence). DNA of the CDR3: TGTGCCAGCAGCTTAGATTTGGGGCCGAACACTGAAGCTTTCTTT. This sequence encodes CASSLDLGPNTEAFF.

The chain links TRBV5-6 to TRBJ2-5; 8 bases line up with TRBD2. V shed 0 bases and J 1 base; nucleotides not matched to a gene: 8. The CDR3 totals 17 residues. CDR1 and CDR2 (germline): SGHDT, YYEEEE. The CDR3 protein is CASSLVGAGGSQETQYF. DNA for the CDR3: TGTGCCAGCAGCTTGGTTGGCGCGGGGGGTTCCCAAGAGACCCAGTACTTC.

The V call is TRBV27, the J call TRBJ1-4, with no clear D. Trimming removed 3 bases from V and 4 bases from J, with 6 bases in between. The CDR3 has 13 residues. Germline loops: CDR1 MNHEY, CDR2 SMNVEV (reference sequence). The CDR3 region is CASSLRFNEKLFF. CDR3 nucleotide sequence: TGTGCCAGCAGTTTGCGGTTTAATGAAAAACTGTTTTTT.

The chain couples TRBV28 to TRBJ2-3; TRBD1 agrees at 8 bases. The CDR3 spans 14 residues. Germline loops: CDR1 MDHEN, CDR2 SYDVKM. The trim removed 7 bases at V and 5 bases at J, leaving 8 bases unmatched. CDR3 coding DNA: TGTGCCAGCATTTCGACAGGGGAAGGAGATACGCAGTATTTT. Residues: CASISTGEGDTQYF.

V is TRBV10-3 and J is TRBJ1-2, with 7 bases that match TRBD1. The V and J ends lost 4 bases and 5 bases, in that order; junction bases with no gene match: 7. Germline CDR1 reads ENHRY; CDR2 reads SYGVKD. The CDR3 has 14 amino acids. The CDR3: CAISVGTELYGYTF. The CDR3 bases are TGTGCCATCAGTGTTGGGACAGAATTATATGGCTACACCTTC.

V and J are TRBV5-8 and TRBJ2-7, with a tentative D call TRBD2 (6 bases). V was clipped by 6 bases and J by 0 bases, with 22 bases between them. The germline V gene encodes CDR1 SGHTS and CDR2 YDEGEE. The length of the CDR3 is 17 residues. CDR3 sequence reads: CASTYPGVRRFSYEQYF. The CDR3 DNA sequence: TGTGCCAGCACCTATCCGGGGGTTAGACGGTTCTCCTACGAGCAGTACTTC.

CDR3 nucleotide sequence: TGTGCCAGCAGGAGAAGGGGGACTAGCGGTAAAGAGACCCAGTACTTC. Amino acid sequence: CASRRRGTSGKETQYF. The chain links TRBV13 to TRBJ2-5, with 11 bases that match TRBD2. With 6 bases clipped from V and 3 bases from J, the junction kept 9 bases outside the gene matches. CDR3 length: 16 residues. Looked up from germline, CDR1 is PRHDT and CDR2 is FYEKMQ (reference sequence).

The V gene is TRBV11-1, the J gene TRBJ2-1; possible D gene TRBD2, 7 bases. Trimming removed 4 bases at V and 6 bases at J, with 16 bases between. From germline, CDR1 is SGHAT and CDR2 FQDESV (reference sequence). This CDR3 is built from 15 residues. The CDR3 DNA reads as TGTGCCAGCAGCTCGACTAGCAGGGGACTCAATGAGCAGTTCTTC. This encodes CASSSTSRGLNEQFF.

V is TRBV30 and J is TRBJ2-2; 7 positions agree with TRBD1. This CDR3 contains 14 residues. The germline V gene has CDR1 GTSNPN and CDR2 SVGIG (reference sequence). CDR3 protein: CGRKGQGEVGELFF. The CDR3 nucleotides read TGTGGAAGGAAAGGGCAGGGGGAAGTCGGGGAGCTGTTTTTT.

The V call is TRBV7-9, the J call TRBJ2-1; a weak D match, TRBD2 (6 bases). Germline V gives CDR1 SEHNR, CDR2 FQNEAQ (reference sequence). The V and J ends lost 4 bases and 4 bases respectively, with 17 bases between them. The CDR3 sequence is 16 residues long. The CDR3 spells CASSSAGRNFYNEQFF. The CDR3 DNA reads as TGTGCCAGCAGCTCTGCAGGGAGGAACTTTTACAATGAGCAGTTCTTC. The variable domain in full, with the rest retrieved from reference TRBV7-9 and TRBJ2-1, is DTGVSQNPRHKITKRGQNVTFRCDPISEHNRLYWYRQTLGQGPEFLTYFQNEAQLEKSRLLSDRFSAERPKGSFSTLEIQRTEQGDSAMYLCASSSAGRNFYNEQFFGPGTRLTVL.